The 26 T cell receptor beta chains below all came from one sample that was sequenced in a study of cytomegalovirus exposure and HLA in healthy donors. PCR employed 60 Vbeta and 13 Jbeta primers. The repertoire was sequenced with immunoSEQ multiplex PCR; TCRdb's copy has only in-frame clones and lacks some. The sample consists of about 110,000 clones, 80% of them appearing once. The sequencing input was PBMCs. These receptors were taken from a woman aged 60 to 75 in good health and CMV-seropositive.

The chain couples TRBV5-1 to TRBJ2-7; the match to TRBD2 covers 12 bases. V dropped 0 bases and J dropped 1; count of bases not matched to a gene: 2. The germline gives CDR1 SGHRS, CDR2 YFSETQ. The CDR3 extends over 16 amino acids. CDR3 region: CASSLAGTSGSYEQYF. CDR3 sequence (DNA): TGCGCCAGCAGCTTGGCCGGGACTAGCGGGTCCTACGAGCAGTACTTC.

This rearrangement joins TRBV9 to TRBJ2-7, with D maybe TRBD1 (6 bases). The V end was cut by 2 bases, the J end by 2 bases, with 14 bases between. The CDR3 consists of 15 residues. Looked up from germline, CDR1 is SGDLS and CDR2 is YYNGEE. In nucleotides, the CDR3 is TGTGCCAGCAGCGTCCAGACAGGAGATGCCTACGAGCAGTACTTC. Protein product: CASSVQTGDAYEQYF.

DNA of the CDR3: TGTGCCAGCAGTTACCGTGGGAGCGTATACGAGCAGTACTTC. The encoded protein is CASSYRGSVYEQYF. This sequence joins TRBV6-5 and TRBJ2-7, with TRBD2 as a possible D gene (5 bases). This CDR3 is 14 amino acids long. The germline V gene encodes CDR1 MNHEY and CDR2 SVGAGI. The V and J ends lost 2 bases and 4 bases respectively, with 12 bases between them.

A few counts support this clone. V is TRBV7-9 and J is TRBJ2-5; TRBD1 might be the D (6 bases). This CDR3 is 16 amino acids long. The germline gives CDR1 SEHNR, CDR2 FQNEAQ (reference sequence). The V end was cut by 0 bases, the J end by 5 bases, with 16 bases between. This CDR3 is CASSLAGQGLKETQYF. The CDR3 coding sequence is TGTGCCAGCAGCTTAGCTGGTCAGGGGTTGAAGGAGACCCAGTACTTC.

This sequence joins TRBV29-1 and TRBJ2-7; the match to TRBD1 covers 7 bases. J was trimmed by 7 bases and V by 7 bases; bases with no gene match: 7. In germline, CDR1 is SQVTM, CDR2 ANQGSEA. This CDR3 is built from 11 residues. The CDR3 loop is CSARATGEQYF. The CDR3 DNA sequence: TGCAGCGCCCGGGCGACAGGGGAGCAGTACTTC.

This rearrangement joins TRBV2 to TRBJ1-2; 7 bases line up with TRBD1. This CDR3 has 13 residues. Per germline, CDR1 SNHLY and CDR2 FYNNEI. The ends lost 6 bases at V and 7 bases at J; junction bases unmatched: 8. CDR3 residues: CASSQTGAGGYTF. CDR3 coding DNA: TGTGCCAGCAGCCAAACAGGGGCGGGTGGCTACACCTTC.

This chain uses TRBV28 with TRBJ2-1; no firm D call. CDR1 MDHEN and CDR2 SYDVKM come from the germline V gene. The V end lost 11 bases, the J end lost 1 base, and 15 bases lay between the germline ends. CDR3 length equals 14 residues. As DNA, the CDR3 is TGTGCCGGCCGGTCGGCGGAGTCCTACAATGAGCAGTTCTTC. Amino acids: CAGRSAESYNEQFF.

The chain links TRBV15 to TRBJ2-1, with 9 bases identical to TRBD2. Germline lookup yields CDR1 LNHNV and CDR2 YYDKDF (reference sequence). Germline trimming cut 0 bases from V and 4 bases from J; bases unmatched to any gene: 4. The CDR3 is 16 amino acids. The CDR3, as DNA: TGTGCCACCAGCAGAGACCCTAGCGGGGCATACAATGAGCAGTTCTTC. Protein sequence: CATSRDPSGAYNEQFF.

This rearrangement joins TRBV11-2 to TRBJ2-1; D remains unclear. Between the trimmed V and J ends, which lost 5 bases and 7 bases, there was a span of 15 bases. In germline, CDR1 is SGHAT, CDR2 FQNNGV. The CDR3 loop spans 14 amino acids. The CDR3 DNA reads TGTGCCAGCAGCCCCCCCCGAGGCAGAAATGAGCAGTTCTTC. The encoded protein is CASSPPRGRNEQFF.

J is TRBJ1-2 and V is TRBV7-2; TRBD1 might be the D (5 bases). The CDR3 is 12 amino acids. Germline CDR1 and CDR2: SGHTA and FQGNSA. V was clipped by 2 bases and J by 6 bases, with 7 bases between them. DNA for the CDR3: TGTGCCAGCAGCTTACAGGGAAATGGCTACACCTTC. This sequence encodes CASSLQGNGYTF.

This chain uses TRBV6-5 with TRBJ1-1; D gene unclear. CDR1 and CDR2 from the germline V gene are MNHEY and SVGAGI. V shed 6 bases and J shed 1 base, with 9 bases lying between them. The CDR3 has 13 amino acids. The CDR3 here is CASRASPNTEAFF. CDR3 nucleotides: TGTGCCAGCAGGGCATCTCCGAACACTGAAGCTTTCTTT.

The chain links TRBV7-9 to TRBJ2-1, with TRBD2 matching 13 bases. The junction had 4 bases not matched to a gene; V was cut back by 5 bases and J by 0 bases. This CDR3 is built from 17 residues. CDR1 and CDR2 (germline): SEHNR, FQNEAQ (reference sequence). The CDR3 protein is CASSKRTSGSSYNEQFF. In nucleotides, the CDR3 is TGTGCCAGCAGCAAAAGGACTAGCGGGAGCTCCTACAATGAGCAGTTCTTC.

V usage is TRBV6-5 and J usage is TRBJ2-7; weak D call: TRBD1 (7 bases). Trimming took 6 bases from V and 3 from J, leaving 12 bases between them. Germline V lookup: CDR1 MNHEY, CDR2 SVGAGI. This CDR3 is 13 amino acids long. CDR3 residues: CASSSQGGYEQYF. The CDR3 coding sequence is TGTGCCAGCAGCTCCCAGGGGGGCTACGAGCAGTACTTC.

This clone is a singleton in its sample. V is TRBV7-3 and J is TRBJ2-2; 9 nucleotides align to TRBD2. CDR3 length: 15 amino acids. CDR1 SGHTA and CDR2 FQGTGA come from the germline V gene. Germline trimming cut 0 bases from V and 8 bases from J; bases unmatched to any gene: 4. The CDR3 nucleotides read TGTGCCAGCAGCTTAACTGGTCTAGCGGGAGGGGAGCTGTTTTTT. Its translation is CASSLTGLAGGELFF.

The J gene is TRBJ1-1, the V gene TRBV7-9; the D gene is possibly TRBD1 (5 bases). Germline CDR1 reads SEHNR; CDR2 reads FQNEAQ (reference sequence). Trimming took 4 bases from V and 10 from J, leaving 22 bases between them. The CDR3 totals 15 residues. CDR3: CASSSPPGGDYGAFF. The CDR3 nucleotides read TGTGCCAGCAGCTCCCCCCCCGGGGGGGATTATGGAGCTTTCTTT.

The chain joins TRBV28 to TRBJ2-3; D gene unclear. Germline V gene sequence: CDR1 MDHEN, CDR2 SYDVKM. This CDR3 is 15 amino acids long. V lost 3 bases to trimming and J lost 7 bases, with 17 bases between them. The CDR3 is CASSFLGARSNTQYF. The CDR3 DNA follows: TGTGCCAGCAGTTTCCTAGGTGCCAGAAGCAATACGCAGTATTTT.

The chain combines TRBV28 with TRBJ2-1; TRBD2 matches at 8 bases. V trimming: 10 bases; J trimming: 7 bases; junction bases outside the gene matches: 6. The CDR3 contains 12 residues. Germline values: CDR1 MDHEN, CDR2 SYDVKM. CDR3 in DNA: TGTGCCATCAGCGGGAGTCTTAATGAGCAGTTCTTC. Its translation is CAISGSLNEQFF.

This chain connects TRBV18 to TRBJ2-4; possible D gene TRBD1, 5 bases. CDR1 is KGHSH, CDR2 LQKENI, per germline. The CDR3 runs 16 residues. Trimming left V 4 bases short and J 5 bases short, with 18 bases between. The DNA for the CDR3 is TGTGCCAGCTCACGGCGTATACAGGAGACCCAAAACATTCAGTACTTC. Protein product: CASSRRIQETQNIQYF.

The rearrangement joins TRBV6-6 to TRBJ2-1; D not resolved. Germline assignment: CDR1 MNHNY and CDR2 SVGAGI (reference sequence). The CDR3 consists of 13 residues. V lost 7 bases, J lost 2 bases, and 9 bases lay in between. CDR3 protein: CASKAVTYNEQFF. CDR3 in DNA: TGTGCCAGCAAGGCGGTAACCTACAATGAGCAGTTCTTC.

V gene TRBV30 combines with J gene TRBJ1-1; D is unclear. V gave up 5 bases and J gave up 0 bases, with 10 bases separating them. Per germline, CDR1 GTSNPN and CDR2 SVGIG (reference sequence). This CDR3 region has 13 residues. The CDR3 here is CAWRTGLNTEAFF. CDR3 coding DNA: TGTGCCTGGCGTACTGGTTTGAACACTGAAGCTTTCTTT.

The chain carries TRBV2 and TRBJ2-3, with a tentative D call TRBD2 (6 bases). Trimming took 8 bases from V and 0 from J, leaving 15 bases between them. The CDR3 covers 15 residues. CDR1 is SNHLY and CDR2 is FYNNEI in the germline V gene. The CDR3 sequence is CASGGLGTSTDTQYF. In DNA form, the CDR3 reads TGTGCCAGCGGGGGACTCGGGACTAGCACAGATACGCAGTATTTT. The full variable domain, rest sourced from reference TRBV2 and TRBJ2-3, is EPEVTQTPSHQVTQMGQEVILRCVPISNHLYFYWYRQILGQKVEFLVSFYNNEISEKSEIFDDQFSVERPDGSNFTLKIRSTKLEDSAMYFCASGGLGTSTDTQYFGPGTRLTVL.

V is TRBV6-1 and J is TRBJ1-5; 7 bases agree with TRBD1. V lost 5 bases, J lost 2 bases, and 6 bases stayed unmatched. This CDR3 spans 15 amino acids. In germline, CDR1 is MNHNS, CDR2 SASEGT. The CDR3 sequence: CASSKRQGGNQPQHF. Written as DNA, the CDR3 is TGTGCCAGCAGTAAAAGACAGGGCGGCAATCAGCCCCAGCATTTT.

The V and J genes are TRBV19 and TRBJ2-5; 10 nucleotides agree with TRBD2. The J call may be incorrect, as the DNA end agrees better with TRBJ2-7. Germline CDR1 reads LNHDA; CDR2 reads SQIVND (reference sequence). CDR3 length: 16 residues. CDR3 residues: CASSKVAGGVSYEQYF. The CDR3, as DNA: TGTGCCAGTAGTAAAGTAGCGGGAGGCGTAAGCTACGAGCAGTACTTC.

The rearrangement joins TRBV28 to TRBJ2-7, with a weak D call TRBD1 (5 bases). The CDR3 is 13 amino acids. V was cut by 6 bases and J by 4 bases, with 13 bases left in between. Germline CDR1 is MDHEN and CDR2 is SYDVKM. The CDR3 loop reads CASSPTDKYEQYF. The DNA of the CDR3 is TGTGCCAGCAGCCCGACAGATAAGTACGAGCAGTACTTC.

V usage is TRBV28 and J usage is TRBJ2-4; TRBD2 matches at 15 bases. CDR1 and CDR2 (germline): MDHEN, SYDVKM. The J segment lost 9 bases and the V segment lost 2 bases, leaving 5 bases of the junction unmatched. CDR3 length equals 16 residues. The CDR3 DNA follows: TGTGCCAGCAGTTTAGAGGGACTAGCGGGAGGCGGCATTCAGTACTTC. The encoded protein is CASSLEGLAGGGIQYF.

The chain recombines TRBV5-6 with TRBJ2-5; 8 positions agree with TRBD2. CDR1 and CDR2 (germline): SGHDT, YYEEEE. Trimming removed 7 bases from V and 3 bases from J; junction bases left unmatched: 8. The CDR3 is 14 amino acids. The CDR3 DNA is TGTGCCAGCCACCCTCCGGGAGGGGAAGAGACCCAGTACTTC. Translated, it gives CASHPPGGEETQYF.